What follows are 25 T cell receptor beta chains derived from one specimen sequenced in a study of post-analysis software for immune sequencing data. Study-wide findings and caveats: Controls showed lower frequencies than patients for 5 or 6 TRBV segments, and TRBV5-6, TRBV5-1 and TRBV20-1 were among these.

Unique-molecular-identifier-tagged TCR beta cDNA libraries were used. MiXCR, applied by TCRdb to the PCR reads, yields one record per CDR3 protein. Among about 460,000 distinct CDR3 sequences listed, under 55% were seen once. No antigen has been identified for these receptors. Sequencing used blood. These receptor sequences come from a girl aged 10 to 17 with multiple sclerosis.

Written as DNA, the CDR3 is TGTGCCAGCAGCTTAGCGGAGCCCTCGGGCTCCTACAATGAGCAGTTCTTC. This translates into CASSLAEPSGSYNEQFF. The chain carries TRBV7-9 and TRBJ2-1; no clear D gene. V dropped 0 bases and J dropped 0 bases, with 12 bases sitting between them. CDR3 length equals 17 residues. Germline V gene lookup returns CDR1 SEHNR and CDR2 FQNEAQ (reference sequence).

This clonotype was detected a few times. This rearrangement joins TRBV29-1 to TRBJ2-7, with D perhaps matching TRBD2 (5 bases). The ends were cut back, 4 bases at V and 2 bases at J, with 9 bases in the middle. Germline CDR1 reads SQVTM; CDR2 reads ANQGSEA. The CDR3 loop spans 12 amino acids. The CDR3 spells CSVVRETYEQYF. The DNA of the CDR3 is TGCAGCGTTGTCCGGGAAACCTACGAGCAGTACTTC.

The chain is built from TRBV4-2 and TRBJ2-1; 13 positions match TRBD2. The V gene end was trimmed by 4 bases and the J gene end by 5 bases; junction bases not matched to a gene: 2. The CDR3 runs to 15 residues. Germline CDR1 is LGHNA and CDR2 is YNFKEQ. This chain's CDR3 is CASSPTSGRDNEQFF. The CDR3 region has the DNA TGTGCCAGCAGCCCCACTAGCGGGAGGGACAATGAGCAGTTCTTC.

This clonotype appeared a few times. V and J are TRBV5-1 and TRBJ2-7, with 8 bases identical to TRBD1. This CDR3 comprises 14 residues. V was pared by 4 bases and J by 8 bases, with 11 bases of the junction left unmatched. CDR1 is SGHRS and CDR2 is YFSETQ in the germline V gene. CDR3 nucleotide sequence: TGCGCCAGCAGCCTCGGGACAGGACCTACGAAGCAGTACTTC. It is translated as CASSLGTGPTKQYF.

The table lists this clonotype with a few counts. This chain joins TRBV12-3 or TRBV12-4 and TRBJ1-1; TRBD1 aligns across 8 bases. Trimming cost V 6 bases and J 5 bases; bases outside gene matches: 5. This CDR3 comprises 13 residues. This CDR3 is CASSQTGATEAFF. The CDR3 nucleotides are TGTGCCAGCAGCCAGACAGGGGCGACTGAAGCTTTCTTT.

The chain employs TRBV7-8 and TRBJ2-7, with D possibly matching TRBD1 (5 bases). Germline CDR1 SGHVS, CDR2 FQNEAQ. The V and J ends lost 3 bases and 3 bases respectively, with 18 bases between them. The CDR3 covers 16 residues. CDR3 sequence: CASSLLQTVSNYEQYF. The CDR3 nucleotides are TGTGCCAGCAGCTTGTTACAGACAGTTTCCAACTACGAGCAGTACTTC. The full variable domain, its missing parts supplied by reference TRBV7-8 and TRBJ2-7, is GAGVSQSPRYKVAKRGQDVALRCDPISGHVSLFWYQQALGQGPEFLTYFQNEAQLDKSGLPSDRFFAERPEGSVSTLKIQRTQQEDSAVYLCASSLLQTVSNYEQYFGPGTRLTVT.

The rearrangement links TRBV5-4 to TRBJ1-2, with 8 bases fitting TRBD1. Trimming at V came to 4 bases and at J to 6 bases, leaving 5 bases not matched to a gene. The length of the CDR3 is 13 residues. Per the germline V gene, CDR1 is SGHNT and CDR2 is YYREEE (reference sequence). Written as DNA, the CDR3 is TGTGCCAGCAGCCCGGACAGGGAGAATGGCTACACCTTC. It translates to CASSPDRENGYTF.

This clonotype was seen only a few times. This sequence joins TRBV24-1 and TRBJ2-1; 8 bases match TRBD2. J lost 6 bases, V lost 3 bases, and 12 bases had no gene match. The germline gives CDR1 KGHDR, CDR2 SFDVKD. The CDR3 contains 17 residues. Written as DNA, the CDR3 is TGTGCCACCAGTGATACCGGGACTAGGTATGACTGCAATGAGCAGTTCTTC. Protein product: CATSDTGTRYDCNEQFF.

The chain has TRBV29-1 and TRBJ1-1, with D tentatively TRBD1 (5 bases). The CDR3 totals 13 residues. Germline V lookup: CDR1 SQVTM, CDR2 ANQGSEA. The ends were cut back, 8 bases at V and 5 bases at J, with 18 bases in the middle. As DNA, the CDR3 is TGCAGCCCGGGGGGGGATTTGGGAACTGAAGCTTTCTTT. It encodes CSPGGDLGTEAFF.

In its sample, this clonotype was seen once. The chain links TRBV25-1 to TRBJ1-1, with TRBD1 matching 9 bases. From germline, CDR1 is MGHDK and CDR2 SYGVNS. This CDR3 is built from 12 residues. The J segment lost 11 bases and the V segment lost 4 bases, leaving 5 bases of the junction unmatched. The CDR3 DNA is TGTGCCAGCAGTGTCGGACAGGGGCGGGCTTTCTTT. Amino acids: CASSVGQGRAFF.

This clonotype was observed a few times. The junction departs from the called germline gene at one end, perhaps through a read error. The chain is built from TRBV24-1 and TRBJ2-3; D is uncertain. Germline V CDR1 and CDR2: KGHDR, SFDVKD. The CDR3 sequence is 13 residues long. In nucleotides, the CDR3 is TGTGCCACCCGTGATTCTAGCACAGATACGCAGTATTTT. Encoded protein: CATRDSSTDTQYF.

The V and J genes are TRBV18 and TRBJ2-5; D is perhaps TRBD2 (6 bases). V dropped 3 bases and J dropped 11 bases, with 16 bases sitting between them. Germline assignment: CDR1 KGHSH and CDR2 LQKENI. The CDR3 has 13 amino acids. The CDR3 nucleotides are TGTGCCAGCTCACCGGATTGGGGGGAAGAGCAGTACTTC. Translated: CASSPDWGEEQYF.

This clonotype was found a few times. Here the CDR3 reads CASSLTGFAYEQYF. The DNA for the CDR3 is TGTGCCAGCAGTTTGACGGGATTCGCCTACGAGCAGTACTTC. V is TRBV28 and J is TRBJ2-7, with D possibly being TRBD2 (5 bases). This CDR3 has 14 residues. Trimming removed 3 bases at V and 2 bases at J, with 11 bases between. Germline CDR1 and CDR2: MDHEN and SYDVKM.

There are a few counts of this clonotype. The V call is TRBV4-2, the J call TRBJ2-4; D might be TRBD1 or TRBD2, each matching 5 bases. V lost 0 bases and J lost 9, with 15 bases in between. The V gene's germline CDR1 is LGHNA and CDR2 YNFKEQ. CDR3 length equals 15 residues. CDR3 DNA: TGTGCCAGCAGCCAAGATGGGGGTCCTGAGGGCATTCAGTACTTC. This sequence encodes CASSQDGGPEGIQYF.

This chain joins TRBV12-3 or TRBV12-4 and TRBJ2-1, with D perhaps TRBD1 (6 bases). This CDR3 region has 14 residues. The V gene lost 0 bases and the J gene lost 10 bases, with 13 bases spanning the gap. Here the CDR3 DNA reads TGTGCCAGCAGTTTAGCTTTGGGGGCCTGGGAGCAGTTCTTC. As protein: CASSLALGAWEQFF.

In this sample, this clonotype turned up a few times. The chain recombines TRBV6-2 or TRBV6-3 with TRBJ2-1, with 7 bases that match TRBD2. The length of the CDR3 is 15 residues. V lost 6 bases and J lost 5; bases outside the gene matches: 10. Germline CDR1 reads MNHEY; CDR2 reads SVGEGT. The CDR3 spells CASSKSGTLDNEQFF. The DNA of the CDR3 is TGTGCCAGCAGCAAGAGCGGGACTCTAGACAATGAGCAGTTCTTC.

The chain couples TRBV18 to TRBJ2-3, with 10 bases lining up with TRBD2. This CDR3 has 17 residues. Trimming removed 4 bases from V and 1 base from J; junction bases left unmatched: 8. Germline CDR1 is KGHSH and CDR2 is LQKENI. In DNA, the CDR3 is TGTGCCAGCTCACTTGACCTTGGACTAGCGGGCACAGATACGCAGTATTTT. Its translation is CASSLDLGLAGTDTQYF.

This clonotype occurred a few times. The V call is TRBV27, the J call TRBJ2-1, with 9 bases aligning to TRBD2. J was trimmed by 4 bases and V by 3 bases; bases with no gene match: 4. Per germline, CDR1 MNHEY and CDR2 SMNVEV (reference sequence). The CDR3 sequence is 15 residues long. The CDR3 nucleotides read TGTGCCAGCAGTTTCCCCCTAGCGGGATACAATGAGCAGTTCTTC. It yields the protein CASSFPLAGYNEQFF.

This chain uses TRBV5-1 with TRBJ1-5; D is possibly TRBD1 (5 bases). The V gene's germline CDR1 is SGHRS and CDR2 YFSETQ. V was pared by 5 bases and J by 3 bases, with 12 bases between. CDR3 length equals 14 residues. Here the CDR3 DNA reads TGCGCCAGCAGTGCGGGGCTGGACAATCAGCCCCAGCATTTT. Its translation: CASSAGLDNQPQHF.

In its sample, this clonotype was seen a few times. The rearrangement links TRBV7-9 to TRBJ2-4, with D maybe TRBD2 (5 bases). The V and J ends lost 1 base and 6 bases respectively, with 16 bases between them. The CDR3 loop spans 16 amino acids. The germline gives CDR1 SEHNR, CDR2 FQNEAQ (reference sequence). In nucleotides, the CDR3 is TGTGCCAGCAGCTTAGTCGGCCGGGGATGGGGAAACATTCAGTACTTC. It encodes CASSLVGRGWGNIQYF.

The rearrangement links TRBV20-1 to TRBJ2-1; either TRBD1 or TRBD2 may supply D (5 bases each). CDR1 DFQATT and CDR2 SNEGSKA come from the germline V gene (reference sequence). The CDR3 is 15 residues long. Trimming stripped 0 bases from V and 7 bases from J, with 16 bases between. CDR3 DNA sequence: TGCAGTGCTAGAGATCGGGGCGGCCACCTAAATGAGCAGTTCTTC. Protein sequence: CSARDRGGHLNEQFF.

To note about this clonotype: An end of the junction does not agree with germline; a read error may underlie this. The chain is built from TRBV5-1 and TRBJ2-5, with TRBD2 as a possible D gene (5 bases). CDR1 and CDR2 (germline): SGHRS, YFSETQ. CDR3 length: 12 residues. The CDR3: CVSSLEAETQYF. The CDR3 nucleotides read TGCGTCAGCAGCTTGGAGGCAGAGACCCAGTACTTC.

This clonotype was found once. This sequence joins TRBV7-6 and TRBJ2-1; 10 bases are shared with TRBD2. The CDR3 length is 17 residues. Germline V gene sequence: CDR1 SGHVS, CDR2 FNYEAQ. V lost 3 bases, J lost 0 bases, and 5 bases stayed unmatched. The DNA for the CDR3 is TGTGCCAGCAGCTTTCCACTAGCGGGAAGCTCCTACAATGAGCAGTTCTTC. This gives the protein CASSFPLAGSSYNEQFF.

The gene calls are TRBV20-1 and TRBJ2-1; D is unresolved. Germline values: CDR1 DFQATT, CDR2 SNEGSKA (reference sequence). V was trimmed by 3 bases and J by 0 bases, leaving 9 bases between them. This CDR3 comprises 14 residues. CDR3 residues: CSASLKTSYNEQFF. CDR3 sequence (DNA): TGCAGTGCTAGTCTGAAGACCTCCTACAATGAGCAGTTCTTC.

CDR3 sequence (DNA): TGCGCCAGCAGCCAAGAAATAGGCTTGGGGGAGGGGCACAATGAGCAGTTCTTC. Amino acids: CASSQEIGLGEGHNEQFF. The chain carries TRBV4-1 and TRBJ2-1, with 7 positions matching TRBD2. CDR3 length: 18 residues. The junction had 13 bases not matched to a gene; V was cut back by 0 bases and J by 5 bases. Germline V lookup: CDR1 MGHRA, CDR2 YSYEKL.